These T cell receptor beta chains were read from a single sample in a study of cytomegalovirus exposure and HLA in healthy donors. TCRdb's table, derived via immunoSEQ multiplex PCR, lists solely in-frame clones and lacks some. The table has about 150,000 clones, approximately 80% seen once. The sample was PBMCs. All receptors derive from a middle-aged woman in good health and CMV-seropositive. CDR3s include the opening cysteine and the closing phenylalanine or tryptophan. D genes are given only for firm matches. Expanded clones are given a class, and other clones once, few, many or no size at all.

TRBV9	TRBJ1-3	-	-	TGTGCCAGCAGCGAGACTGGGGGCTTACAATTAAAGGACTTTGGAAACACCATATATTTT	CASSETGGLQLKDFGNTIYF
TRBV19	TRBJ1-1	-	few	TGTGCCAGTATCCGGGTAGGGAACACTGAAGCTTTCTTT	CASIRVGNTEAFF
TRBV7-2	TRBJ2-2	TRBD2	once	TGTGCCAGCAGCCTTTATCAACTAGCGTCAACCGGGGAGCTGTTTTTT	CASSLYQLASTGELFF
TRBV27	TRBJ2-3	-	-	TGTGCCAGCAGTTTATTCGGACTGAGTGCTAGCACAGATACGCAGTATTTT	CASSLFGLSASTDTQYF
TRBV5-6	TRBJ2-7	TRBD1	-	TGTGCCAGCAGCTTGGAAGGGACAGCTTACTACGAGCAGTACTTC	CASSLEGTAYYEQYF
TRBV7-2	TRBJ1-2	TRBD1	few	TGTGCCAGCAGGAACCCCGGGACAGGGCTATATGGCTACACCTTC	CASRNPGTGLYGYTF
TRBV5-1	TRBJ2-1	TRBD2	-	TGCGCCAGCAGCCCCGGGACTAGTCTCCGTCGGAAACGGTCCTACAATGAGCAGTTCTTC	CASSPGTSLRRKRSYNEQFF
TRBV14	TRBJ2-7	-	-	TGTGCCAGCAGCCAGTTAAGGGGCTACGAGCAGTACTTC	CASSQLRGYEQYF
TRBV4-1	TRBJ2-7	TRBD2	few	TGCGCCAGCAGCCAAGATCCGACTAGCGGGGCCTTTCGGTACGAGCAGTACTTC	CASSQDPTSGAFRYEQYF
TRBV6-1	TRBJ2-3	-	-	TGTGCCAGCAGTCCCTACGGGGGCACAGATACGCAGTATTTT	CASSPYGGTDTQYF
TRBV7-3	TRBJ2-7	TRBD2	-	TGTGCCAGCAGCCTCCCGGGGCGGGAGGGTCCCATCGAGCAGTACTTC	CASSLPGREGPIEQYF
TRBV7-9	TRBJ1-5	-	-	TGTGCCAGCAGCCATGGCCCGGGACTCCCGCATTTT	CASSHGPGLPHF
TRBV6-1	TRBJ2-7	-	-	TGTGCCAGCAGCCAGTTGGCGGGACGATCCTACGAGCAGTACTTC	CASSQLAGRSYEQYF
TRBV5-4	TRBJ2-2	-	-	TGTGCCAGCAGCTCGGGAAACACCGGGGAGCTGTTTTTT	CASSSGNTGELFF
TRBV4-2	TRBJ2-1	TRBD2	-	TGTGCCAGCAGCCGTCTAGCGGCGACCTCCTACAATGAGCAGTTCTTC	CASSRLAATSYNEQFF
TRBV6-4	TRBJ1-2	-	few	TGTGCCAGCAGTGCTATGAGCGGAGCTAACTATGGCTACACCTTC	CASSAMSGANYGYTF
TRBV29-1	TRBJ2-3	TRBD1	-	TGCAGCCCTGTTGCGGCATCTGGACAGGGGAACGCAGATACGCAGTATTTT	CSPVAASGQGNADTQYF
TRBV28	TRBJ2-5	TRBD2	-	TGTGCCAGCAGAAGACTAGCGGAGTTACGGGGGACCCAGTACTTC	CASRRLAELRGTQYF
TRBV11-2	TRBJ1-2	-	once	TGTGCCAGCAGCCGGACGGGGGGCCCGCACTATGGCTACACCTTC	CASSRTGGPHYGYTF
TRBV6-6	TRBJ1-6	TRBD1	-	TGTGCCAGCAGTAACCGACAGGGGAAGAACGATTCACCCCTCCACTTT	CASSNRQGKNDSPLHF
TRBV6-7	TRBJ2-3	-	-	TGTGCCAGCGACGTATTGGTAAGGGGTATTTCGGATACGCAGTATTTT	CASDVLVRGISDTQYF
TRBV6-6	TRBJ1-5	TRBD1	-	TGTGCCAGCAGATCCGGGACAGGGTTTCAGCCCCAGCATTTT	CASRSGTGFQPQHF
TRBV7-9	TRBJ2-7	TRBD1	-	TGTGCCAGCAGCCCTTCTTGGGGACAGTTGTACGAGCAGTACTTC	CASSPSWGQLYEQYF
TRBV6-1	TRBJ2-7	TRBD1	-	TGTGCCAGCAGGACAGGGCCCCACTACGAGCAGTACTTC	CASRTGPHYEQYF